Listed below are T cell receptor beta chains from one sample, sequenced in a study of identical twins. TCRdb reprocessed the 5' RACE reads via MiXCR and lists one record per CDR3 protein. The repertoire holds 650,000 to 750,000 distinct CDR3 sequences, 20% to 25% seen once, with roughly 4% in the top ten. The data also belong to a second study, concerning T cells expressing NK-cell markers.

The source material was PBMCs. The receptors stem from a woman aged 18 to 35 in good health. CDR3s include the opening cysteine and the closing phenylalanine or tryptophan. Each record gives: V gene, J gene, D gene, clone size, CDR3 protein, CDR3 DNA. The D gene is left open where the match is weak. Size tells how often a clone was seen (once, few, many) or the class of an expanded clone, and some rows leave it out.

TRBV5-1	TRBJ2-3	.	few	CASGLTGTHTDTQYF	TGCGCCAGCGGACTAACCGGGACCCACACAGATACGCAGTATTTT
TRBV12-3/TRBV12-4	TRBJ1-1	.	few	CASIGPFGRTEAFF	TGTGCCAGCATAGGACCCTTCGGAAGGACTGAAGCTTTCTTT
TRBV20-1	TRBJ2-2	.	many	CSASRTNTGELFF	TGCAGTGCGTCGCGAACGAACACCGGGGAGCTGTTTTTT
TRBV6-1	TRBJ2-1	TRBD2	.	CASIEPGGPTQFF	TGTGCCAGCATCGAGCCGGGGGGGCCAACACAGTTCTTC
TRBV6-2/TRBV6-3	TRBJ1-5	TRBD1	once	CATEGTGGDLPQHF	TGTGCCACCGAAGGGACAGGGGGCGATTTGCCCCAGCATTTT
TRBV20-1	TRBJ2-1	.	many	CSARDGPNEQFF	TGCAGTGCAAGAGACGGGCCCAATGAGCAGTTCTTC
TRBV29-1	TRBJ1-5	.	.	CRAYTGTYQPQHF	TGCAGAGCCTATACAGGGACCTATCAGCCCCAGCATTTT
TRBV6-1	TRBJ2-3	TRBD1	.	CASRQGQAGGTQYF	TGTGCCAGCAGACAAGGACAGGCCGGCGGTACGCAGTATTTT
TRBV6-1	TRBJ1-1	TRBD1	many	CASSGQGGVTEAFF	TGTGCCAGCAGTGGGCAGGGGGGGGTCACTGAAGCTTTCTTT
TRBV12-3/TRBV12-4	TRBJ2-2	TRBD2	once	CASSRTVLAGAFTGELFF	TGTGCCAGCAGCCGAACCGTATTAGCGGGGGCCTTCACCGGGGAGCTGTTTTTT
TRBV20-1	TRBJ1-1	.	few	CSARTAGSGNTEAFF	TGCAGTGCTAGAACAGCAGGGAGTGGGAACACTGAAGCTTTCTTT
TRBV27	TRBJ2-2	TRBD2	few	CASRIAGATGELFF	TGTGCCAGCCGGATAGCGGGAGCTACCGGGGAGCTGTTTTTT
TRBV4-3	TRBJ2-2	.	few	CASSQERGADTGELFF	TGCGCCAGCAGCCAAGAGAGAGGGGCGGACACCGGGGAGCTGTTTTTT
TRBV20-1	TRBJ2-7	.	many	CSARDPLSSYEQYF	TGCAGTGCTAGAGATCCCCTCTCTTCCTACGAGCAGTACTTC
TRBV20-1	TRBJ1-5	.	few	CSATSKGVRSNQPQHF	TGCAGTGCCACAAGTAAGGGGGTGCGAAGCAATCAGCCCCAGCATTTT
TRBV10-3	TRBJ2-5	.	.	CAISGGLPKETQYF	TGTGCCATCAGTGGAGGGCTCCCGAAAGAGACCCAGTACTTC
TRBV5-1	TRBJ2-5	.	few	CASSPMRETQYF	TGCGCCAGCAGCCCAATGCGGGAGACCCAGTACTTC
TRBV12-3/TRBV12-4	TRBJ2-6	.	.	CASKPGALAHSRSGANVLTF	TGTGCCAGCAAACCAGGAGCCCTTGCACACTCCCGCTCTGGGGCCAACGTCCTGACTTTC
TRBV10-3	TRBJ1-1	.	.	CAIRGAGDTEAFF	TGTGCCATCCGCGGGGCAGGGGACACTGAAGCTTTCTTT
TRBV9	TRBJ1-2	.	many	CASSGETVNYGYTF	TGTGCCAGCAGCGGAGAGACAGTTAACTATGGCTACACCTTC
TRBV11-2	TRBJ2-7	TRBD1	.	CASGVIRDRGHEQYF	TGTGCCAGCGGCGTCATCCGGGACAGGGGACACGAGCAGTACTTC
TRBV4-1	TRBJ2-7	.	few	CASSQDSRGYEQYF	TGCGCCAGCAGCCAAGATTCGAGAGGTTACGAGCAGTACTTC
TRBV6-2/TRBV6-3	TRBJ2-7	.	few	CASSYSPQGGSYEQYF	TGTGCCAGCAGTTACTCGCCGCAGGGTGGTTCCTACGAGCAGTACTTC
TRBV20-1	TRBJ2-7	.	.	CSARGQIHYEQYF	TGCAGTGCCCGAGGACAGATACACTACGAGCAGTACTTC
TRBV20-1	TRBJ2-4	TRBD2	.	CSARLLAGGVKNIQYF	TGCAGTGCTCGGCTTCTAGCGGGAGGGGTCAAAAACATTCAGTACTTC
TRBV6-5	TRBJ2-5	TRBD2	.	CASSYSTAAGGQETQYF	TGTGCCAGCAGTTACTCCACAGCAGCGGGGGGACAAGAGACCCAGTACTTC